What follows describes a single T cell receptor beta chain. Antigen: not known. Germline V lookup: CDR1 LNHDA, CDR2 SQIVND (reference sequence). CDR3 length equals 12 residues. Trimming removed 5 bases from V and 6 bases from J, with 9 bases in between. Profiling that covered TCR beta VDJ and CDR3 relied on genomic DNA as its template. One entry per CDR3 protein results from TCRdb running MiXCR on the reads. Among 150,000 to 200,000 distinct CDR3 sequences listed, 71% were seen once. Patients who underwent sequencing had shown CD8+CD57+ cell expansion by flow cytometry. Receipt of therapy had not occurred in any patient by the time of blood sampling. These data are taken from a study of CD8+CD57+ T cells in acquired aplastic anemia. Study-wide background: Sorting CD4+ and CD8+ cells gave DNA averaging 3.2 ug. Study results and caveats: In CD8+ cells, Simpson's diversity showed no significant difference between patients and controls. Roughly 27 shared CD8+ CDR3s appeared highly expressed within patients' immunodominant clones.

The sample consisted of sorted CD4+, CD8+, or CD8+CD57+ T cells (not recorded which) from PBMCs. V is TRBV19 and J is TRBJ2-3; unclear D gene. This clonotype was obtained from a human donor with aplastic anemia. The CDR3 sequence: CASSDPMDTQYF. As DNA, the CDR3 is TGTGCCAGTAGTGATCCGATGGATACGCAGTATTTT.